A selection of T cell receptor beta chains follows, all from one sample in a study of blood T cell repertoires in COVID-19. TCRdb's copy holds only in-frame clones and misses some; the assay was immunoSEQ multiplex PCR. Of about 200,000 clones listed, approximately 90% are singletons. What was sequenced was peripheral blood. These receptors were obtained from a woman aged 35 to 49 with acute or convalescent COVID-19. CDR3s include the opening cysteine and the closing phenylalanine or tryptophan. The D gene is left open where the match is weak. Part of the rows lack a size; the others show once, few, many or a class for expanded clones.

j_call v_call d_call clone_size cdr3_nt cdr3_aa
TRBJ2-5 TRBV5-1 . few TGCGCCAGCAGCATCCAACGGGTACAAGAGACCCAGTACTTC CASSIQRVQETQYF
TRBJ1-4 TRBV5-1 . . TGCGCCAGCAGCGGTGTTGGGAGAGCTAATGAAAAACTGTTTTTT CASSGVGRANEKLFF
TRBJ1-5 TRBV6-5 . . TGTGCCAGCAACGAAGGAGAACAGGGTTATCAGCCCCAGCATTTT CASNEGEQGYQPQHF
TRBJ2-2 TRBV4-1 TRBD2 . TGCGCCAGCAGCCCGATTTCGGGAGGGACCACCGGGGAGCTGTTTTTT CASSPISGGTTGELFF
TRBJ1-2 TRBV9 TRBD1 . TGTGCCAGCAGCGCCCGAACAGGGGCCCCGGCTGGCTACACCTTC CASSARTGAPAGYTF
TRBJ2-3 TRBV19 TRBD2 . TGTGCCAGTAGTCTTAGCGGGGGTAGCGCAGATACGCAGTATTTT CASSLSGGSADTQYF
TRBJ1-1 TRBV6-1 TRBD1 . TGTGCCAGCAGTGACCCGGGACAGGGGAACACTGAAGCTTTCTTT CASSDPGQGNTEAFF
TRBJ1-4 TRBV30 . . TGTGCCTGGAGTTGGAGGACTAATGAAAAACTGTTTTTT CAWSWRTNEKLFF
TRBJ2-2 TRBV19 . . TGTGCCAGTAGTAGACAAATAAACACCGGGGAGCTGTTTTTT CASSRQINTGELFF
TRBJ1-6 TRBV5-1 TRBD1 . TGCGCCAGCAGCCCGGGACAGGGACCTGGATCACCCCTCCACTTT CASSPGQGPGSPLHF
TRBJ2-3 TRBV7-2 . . TGTGCCAGCAGCTCGACAGAGTGGACAGATACGCAGTATTTT CASSSTEWTDTQYF
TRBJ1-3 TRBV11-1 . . TGTGCCAGCAGCTTAGCTGGGACTGACTCTGGAAACACCATATATTTT CASSLAGTDSGNTIYF
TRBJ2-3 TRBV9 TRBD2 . TGTGCCAGCAGCTTAAGCGGGGGGGCCGGAGATACGCAGTATTTT CASSLSGGAGDTQYF
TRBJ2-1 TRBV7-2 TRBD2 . TGTGCCAGCAGCCCCGAGGCGGGGGGGCTTAATGAGCAGTTCTTC CASSPEAGGLNEQFF
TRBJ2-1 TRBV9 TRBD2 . TGTGCCAGCAGCCTAAAGGGGACTAGCGGTGCCGTAACGGAGCAGTTCTTC CASSLKGTSGAVTEQFF
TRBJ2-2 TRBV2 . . TGTGCCAGCCCGAGGGGGAACGGGGAGCTGTTTTTT CASPRGNGELFF
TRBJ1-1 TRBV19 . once TGTGCCAGTAGTATGGCGGGACGGACGAACACTGAAGCTTTCTTT CASSMAGRTNTEAFF
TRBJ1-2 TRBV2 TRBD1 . TGTGCCAGCAGTCCGGGACAGGGGCAGTCTAACTATGGCTACACCTTC CASSPGQGQSNYGYTF
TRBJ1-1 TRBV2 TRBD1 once TGTGCCAGCACTGAAAGGACAGGGAACCTTAACACTGAAGCTTTCTTT CASTERTGNLNTEAFF
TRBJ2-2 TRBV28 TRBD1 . TGTGCCAGCAGCTTGCCATCAGGGGGCGCGAACACCGGGGAGCTGTTTTTT CASSLPSGGANTGELFF
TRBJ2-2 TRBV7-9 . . TGTGCCAGCAGCTTAAACACCAACACCGGGGAGCTGTTTTTT CASSLNTNTGELFF
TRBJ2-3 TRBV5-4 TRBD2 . TGTGCCAGCAGCTCAAGACTAGCGGGGGGGCCCGATACGCAGTATTTT CASSSRLAGGPDTQYF
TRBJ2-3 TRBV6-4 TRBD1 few TGTGCCAGCAGTGGGGACAGCAGCACAGATACGCAGTATTTT CASSGDSSTDTQYF
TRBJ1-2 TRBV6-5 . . TGTGCCAGCACCGAGGGGGGGGGCTATGGCTACACCTTC CASTEGGGYGYTF
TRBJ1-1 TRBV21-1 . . TGTGCCAGCAGGATTAAAGGGGGATTGAACACTGAAGCTTTCTTT CASRIKGGLNTEAFF
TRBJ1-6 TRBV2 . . TGTGCCAGCACCGACCGGAGAATTTCACCCCTCCACTTT CASTDRRISPLHF
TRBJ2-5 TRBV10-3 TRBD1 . TGTGCCATCAGTGCTCAGGGGGCAGGGGAGACCCAGTACTTC CAISAQGAGETQYF
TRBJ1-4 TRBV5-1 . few TGCGCCAGCAGCCCCTATAACCCTCTCGGGGAAAAACTGTTTTTT CASSPYNPLGEKLFF
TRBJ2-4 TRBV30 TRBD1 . TGTGCCTGGGGATCAGTGAGGGGACAGGGACACTTC CAWGSVRGQGHF
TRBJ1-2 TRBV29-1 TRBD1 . TGCAGCGTTCCCGATTGGTCAACAGGGGGCTATGGCTACACCTTC CSVPDWSTGGYGYTF
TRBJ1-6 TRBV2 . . TGTGCCAGCAGTGACGGCAGGGCTTATAATTCACCCCTCCACTTT CASSDGRAYNSPLHF
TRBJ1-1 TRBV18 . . TGTGCCAGCTCCCTTACTGACAGGTTGAACACTGAAGCTTTCTTT CASSLTDRLNTEAFF
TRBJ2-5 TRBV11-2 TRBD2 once TGTGCCAGCAGCTCCGGGGGGGCCGGTCAAGAGACCCAGTACTTC CASSSGGAGQETQYF
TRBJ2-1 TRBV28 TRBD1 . TGTGCCAGCAGCCCCGGGACAGGGCTAAATGAGCAGTTCTTC CASSPGTGLNEQFF
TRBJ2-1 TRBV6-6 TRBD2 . TGTGCCAGCAGTTATAGCGGGGGCACCTACAATGAGCAGTTCTTC CASSYSGGTYNEQFF
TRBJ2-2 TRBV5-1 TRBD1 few TGCGCCAGCAGCTACTTGACAGGGACCACCGGGGAGCTGTTTTTT CASSYLTGTTGELFF
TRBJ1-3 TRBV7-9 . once TGTGCCAGCAGCCAATCGGGTGGCTCTGGAAACACCATATATTTT CASSQSGGSGNTIYF
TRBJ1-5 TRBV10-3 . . TGTGCCATCAGTCCTACAGGGAACGGGGATCAGCCCCAGCATTTT CAISPTGNGDQPQHF
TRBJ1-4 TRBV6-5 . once TGTGCCAGCAAAGGGGGGGCGCCTAATGAAAAACTGTTTTTT CASKGGAPNEKLFF
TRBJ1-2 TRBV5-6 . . TGTGCCAGCAGTTCGGGACAAGGAACTAACTATGGCTACACCTTC CASSSGQGTNYGYTF
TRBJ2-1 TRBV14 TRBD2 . TGTGCCAGCAGCCAAATTGCGGGGGCCTACAATGAGCAGTTCTTC CASSQIAGAYNEQFF
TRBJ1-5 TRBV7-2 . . TGTGCCAGCAGCTCCATCACAGGGAATTCGGGCAATCAGCCCCAGCATTTT CASSSITGNSGNQPQHF
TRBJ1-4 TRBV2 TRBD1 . TGTGCCAGCAGTCGTATTATTGTGGGACAGGGGCTCCCGGGGGAAAAACTGTTTTTT CASSRIIVGQGLPGEKLFF
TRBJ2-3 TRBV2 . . TGTGCCAGCAGTGAAGCGATTTTGGAGTTGGGGGCGACAGATACGCAGTATTTT CASSEAILELGATDTQYF
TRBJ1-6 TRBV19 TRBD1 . TGTGCCAGTAGTCCACAGGGGGGGGTGAATTCACCCCTCCACTTT CASSPQGGVNSPLHF
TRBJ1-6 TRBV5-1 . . TGCGCCAGCAACCGGGGGTATAATTCACCCCTCCACTTT CASNRGYNSPLHF
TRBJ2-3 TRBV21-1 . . TGTGCCAGCAGATTACAGGGCACAGATACGCAGTATTTT CASRLQGTDTQYF
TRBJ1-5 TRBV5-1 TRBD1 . TGCGCCAGCAGCCCCGGGACAGGGGAAAGCAATCAGCCCCAGCATTTT CASSPGTGESNQPQHF